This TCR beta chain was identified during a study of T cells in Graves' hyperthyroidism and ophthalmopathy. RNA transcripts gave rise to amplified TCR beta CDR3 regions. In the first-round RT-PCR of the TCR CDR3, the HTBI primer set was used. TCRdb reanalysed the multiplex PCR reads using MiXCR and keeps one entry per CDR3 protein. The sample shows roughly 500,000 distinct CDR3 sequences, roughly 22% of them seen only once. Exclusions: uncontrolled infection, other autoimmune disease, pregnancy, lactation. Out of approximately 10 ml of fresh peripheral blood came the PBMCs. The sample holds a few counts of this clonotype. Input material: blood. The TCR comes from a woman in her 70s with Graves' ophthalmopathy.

The CDR3 here is CASSEFSTAYQPQHF. CDR3 DNA sequence: TGTGCCAGCAGTGAATTCTCAACTGCTTATCAGCCCCAGCATTTT. This chain links TRBV6-1 with TRBJ1-5; no clear D. Trimming pared 2 bases from V and 5 bases from J, leaving 13 bases between. The CDR3 consists of 15 residues. CDR1 and CDR2 (germline): MNHNS, SASEGT.